This T cell receptor (beta chain) comes out of a study of regulatory T cells in long-lasting Graves disease. Germline V gene lookup returns CDR1 MDHEN and CDR2 SYDVKM. The CDR3 extends over 13 amino acids. This clonotype was counted many times. Sequence at one end of the junction differs from germline and may be a read error. Time point: newly diagnosed GD, antithyroid drugs for less than 3 months. Extracted PBMC RNA gave rise to the TCR library. Building of the TCR beta libraries involved iRepertoire HTBI primers and Arm-PCR of CDR3 regions. As handled by the study authors: Some 57 TRBV and approximately 13 TRBJ segments were identified across samples. Using its own MiXCR run on the multiplex PCR reads, TCRdb lists one record per CDR3 protein. It is TCRdb's table, rather than the study itself, that gives the V and J calls and clone size. The table includes about 220,000 distinct CDR3 sequences, roughly a fifth detected once.

This same sample was also part of a study on T cells in Graves' hyperthyroidism and ophthalmopathy. That investigation notes: Investigators excluded patients with uncontrolled infection, other autoimmune disease, pregnancy or lactation. Most thyroid clonotypes expanded above 0.001 were also detected in blood.

The source material was peripheral blood mononuclear cells (PBMCs), sampled at new diagnosis, from a patient treated with antithyroid drugs. The genes are TRBV28 and TRBJ2-3, with 7 bases aligning to TRBD1. This TCR was sampled from a woman in her twenties or thirties with Graves disease. CDR3 coding DNA: TGTGCCAGCGGTAGACAGGGCACAGATACGCAATATTTT. This sequence encodes CASGRQGTDTQYF.